These 20 T cell receptor beta chains were sequenced from one sample in a study of shared clonotypes between healthy human individuals. Generated by immunoSEQ multiplex PCR, the TCRdb table keeps only in-frame clones and is missing some. The sample has around 1.1 million clones, roughly 77% seen once. Sequencing was done on a sample of memory CD4+ T cells from PBMCs. The subset: CD45RA-negative fraction. The source of these receptors is a man between 18 and 29 years old in good health. Some clones in this sample may be carry-over from other donors' samples.

The chain carries TRBV15 and TRBJ2-2; 7 bases are shared with TRBD2. CDR1 is LNHNV, CDR2 YYDKDF, per germline (reference sequence). CDR3 length: 15 amino acids. V was pared by 1 base and J by 3 bases, with 2 bases of the junction left unmatched. CDR3 DNA: TGTGCCACCAGCAGAGGGGGGAGGGACACCGGGGAGCTGTTTTTT. Amino acid sequence: CATSRGGRDTGELFF.

This chain joins TRBV11-1 and TRBJ2-1; maybe TRBD2 (5 bases). Germline V gives CDR1 SGHAT, CDR2 FQDESV (reference sequence). CDR3 length: 16 residues. V lost 1 base and J lost 9, with 19 bases in between. The CDR3 loop reads CASSLGSGRSWIEQFF. The CDR3 DNA is TGTGCCAGCAGCTTAGGCAGCGGCAGGAGTTGGATTGAGCAGTTCTTC.

The chain employs TRBV5-1 and TRBJ1-4, with D possibly being TRBD1 (5 bases). CDR1 is SGHRS, CDR2 YFSETQ, per germline. Deletions cut 0 bases from V and 8 bases from J, with 23 bases between. The CDR3 is 18 amino acids. In DNA, the CDR3 is TGCGCCAGCAGCTTGGCCACGGGGCAGGCGGCGAGCAACGAAAAACTGTTTTTT. This codes for CASSLATGQAASNEKLFF.

The chain joins TRBV2 to TRBJ1-3; D remains ambiguous. V was pared by 5 bases and J by 4 bases, with 9 bases between. Germline assignment: CDR1 SNHLY and CDR2 FYNNEI. CDR3 size: 13 residues. This CDR3 reads CASSRAWGNTIYF. The CDR3 nucleotides read TGTGCCAGCAGTCGGGCATGGGGAAACACCATATATTTT.

To note about this clone: The sample holds other DNA sequences that translate to the same CDR3. The V and J genes are TRBV28 and TRBJ1-2; TRBD1 is a possible D gene (6 bases). Germline V gene lookup returns CDR1 MDHEN and CDR2 SYDVKM. Trimming stripped 5 bases from V and 4 bases from J, with 11 bases between. The CDR3 runs 13 residues. The CDR3 loop reads CASSPGQSYGYTF. CDR3 nucleotide sequence: TGTGCCAGCAGTCCCGGACAGAGCTATGGCTACACCTTC.

The chain carries TRBV4-1 and TRBJ2-1, with 9 nucleotides matching TRBD2. The ends lost 1 base at V and 8 bases at J; junction bases unmatched: 12. Germline CDR1 MGHRA, CDR2 YSYEKL. CDR3 size: 17 residues. CDR3 amino acids: CASSQVDLGLARDEQFF. CDR3 nucleotides: TGCGCCAGCAGCCAAGTGGACCTGGGACTAGCAAGGGATGAGCAGTTCTTC.

V is TRBV5-1 and J is TRBJ2-1, with 12 bases fitting TRBD2. Germline V gene data show CDR1 as SGHRS and CDR2 as YFSETQ. V shed 4 bases and J 7 bases; nucleotides not matched to a gene: 6. CDR3 length: 15 residues. The CDR3 sequence: CASSPLAGGANEQFF. DNA for the CDR3: TGCGCCAGCAGCCCGCTAGCGGGAGGGGCGAATGAGCAGTTCTTC.

The chain recombines TRBV7-6 with TRBJ2-1; TRBD2 matches 8 bases. The CDR3 covers 16 residues. Germline V gives CDR1 SGHVS, CDR2 FNYEAQ. With V trimmed by 5 bases and J by 7 bases, 13 bases remained unmatched. The CDR3 loop is CASSAIAAGVRNEQFF. The CDR3 coding sequence is TGTGCCAGCAGCGCGATTGCAGCGGGAGTTCGGAATGAGCAGTTCTTC.

This clone was seen a few times. J is TRBJ1-2 and V is TRBV7-8, with D uncertain. CDR1 and CDR2 from the germline V gene are SGHVS and FQNEAQ. CDR3 length: 12 amino acids. V was shortened by 1 base and J by 6 bases, with 6 bases between the two germline ends. CDR3 bases: TGTGCCAGCAGCTTAGGAGGCCATGGCTACACCTTC. Protein sequence: CASSLGGHGYTF.

Points on this clone: A read error may produce the germline difference seen at one junction end. The chain recombines TRBV10-3 with TRBJ1-2; 8 bases are a match to TRBD1. Germline lookup yields CDR1 ENHRY and CDR2 SYGVKD. The CDR3 is 16 residues long. CDR3 residues: CAISEPPGQGDYGYTF. The DNA of the CDR3 is TGTGCCATCAGTGAGCCGCCAGGACAGGGAGATTATGGCTACACCTTT.

A note on this clone: The junction departs from germline at one end; a sequencing error may be responsible. The sample holds other DNA sequences that translate to the same CDR3. This sequence joins TRBV4-1 and TRBJ1-1; D remains unclear. The CDR3 has 13 amino acids. Germline assignment: CDR1 MGHRA and CDR2 YSYEKL. This CDR3 is CASSQVLNTEAFF. The CDR3 region has the DNA TGCGCCAGCAGCCAAGTGCTGAACACCGAAGCTTTCTTT.

The V gene is TRBV4-2, the J gene TRBJ1-1; D remains unclear. The CDR3 is 14 residues long. Trimming removed 3 bases at V and 4 bases at J, with 12 bases between. The V gene's germline CDR1 is LGHNA and CDR2 YNFKEQ. The CDR3 bases are TGTGCCAGCAGCCAGATGGTAAGGGCCACTGAAGCTTTCTTT. The encoded protein is CASSQMVRATEAFF.

This clone was detected a few times. This chain links TRBV20-1 with TRBJ1-1, with a possible D match to TRBD1 (6 bases). Germline assignment: CDR1 DFQATT and CDR2 SNEGSKA (reference sequence). Trimming stripped 4 bases from V and 11 bases from J, with 14 bases between. CDR3 size: 11 residues. The CDR3: CSAIPTGLAFF. CDR3 DNA: TGCAGTGCTATTCCCACAGGGCTGGCTTTCTTT.

The V and J genes are TRBV18 and TRBJ1-3; D might be TRBD1 (6 bases). V was cut by 5 bases and J by 1 base, with 12 bases left in between. Germline assignment: CDR1 KGHSH and CDR2 LQKENI. The CDR3 has 15 residues. The CDR3 DNA is TGTGCCAGCTCAGAGGGGGGGCGATCTGGAAACACCATATATTTT. It is translated as CASSEGGRSGNTIYF.

There are a few counts of this clone. This chain connects TRBV9 to TRBJ2-5, with 8 nucleotides matching TRBD2. V lost 2 bases to trimming and J lost 5 bases; unmatched junction nucleotides: 11. The length of the CDR3 is 16 residues. The germline V gene has CDR1 SGDLS and CDR2 YYNGEE. For the CDR3, the DNA is TGTGCCAGCAGCGTGGGGTCTCGGGAGGGCCGTGAGACCCAGTACTTC. Its translation is CASSVGSREGRETQYF.

This clone appeared a single time. The V call is TRBV10-3, the J call TRBJ2-2; TRBD1 matches 7 bases. CDR3 length: 16 residues. J lost 5 bases, V lost 2 bases, and 8 bases had no gene match. From germline, CDR1 is ENHRY and CDR2 SYGVKD. CDR3 nucleotide sequence: TGTGCCATCAGTGAGAACTTAGGGGGCAGTACCGGGGAGCTGTTTTTT. It yields the protein CAISENLGGSTGELFF.

The rearrangement links TRBV7-8 to TRBJ1-3; D is undetermined. The CDR3 covers 14 residues. Trimming removed 0 bases from V and 2 bases from J, with 5 bases in between. Germline CDR1 SGHVS, CDR2 FQNEAQ. The CDR3 nucleotides are TGTGCCAGCAGCTTAGCCGGAACTGGAAACACCATATATTTT. Protein: CASSLAGTGNTIYF.

This chain links TRBV30 with TRBJ1-1; a weak D match, TRBD1 (6 bases). V gave up 5 bases and J gave up 4 bases, with 14 bases separating them. CDR3 length equals 13 residues. Germline-derived CDR1 and CDR2 are GTSNPN and SVGIG (reference sequence). Here the CDR3 reads CAWGTGSGTEAFF. The DNA for the CDR3 is TGTGCCTGGGGTACAGGGTCGGGCACTGAAGCTTTCTTT.

The chain has TRBV11-1 and TRBJ2-7; maybe TRBD2 (6 bases). V was cut by 6 bases and J by 0 bases, with 12 bases left in between. The CDR3 is 14 residues long. Germline V CDR1 and CDR2: SGHAT, FQDESV (reference sequence). The CDR3 DNA reads as TGTGCCAGCAGTTCACGGGGGAGCTCCTACGAGCAGTACTTC. It codes for CASSSRGSSYEQYF.

The chain has TRBV7-6 and TRBJ2-7; 15 nucleotides line up with TRBD2. The trim removed 5 bases at V and 2 bases at J, leaving 4 bases unmatched. Germline CDR1 reads SGHVS; CDR2 reads FNYEAQ. The CDR3 contains 16 residues. CDR3 coding DNA: TGTGCCAGCAGCCGAGGACTAGCGGGAGGGGCCTACGAGCAGTACTTC. Translated, it gives CASSRGLAGGAYEQYF.